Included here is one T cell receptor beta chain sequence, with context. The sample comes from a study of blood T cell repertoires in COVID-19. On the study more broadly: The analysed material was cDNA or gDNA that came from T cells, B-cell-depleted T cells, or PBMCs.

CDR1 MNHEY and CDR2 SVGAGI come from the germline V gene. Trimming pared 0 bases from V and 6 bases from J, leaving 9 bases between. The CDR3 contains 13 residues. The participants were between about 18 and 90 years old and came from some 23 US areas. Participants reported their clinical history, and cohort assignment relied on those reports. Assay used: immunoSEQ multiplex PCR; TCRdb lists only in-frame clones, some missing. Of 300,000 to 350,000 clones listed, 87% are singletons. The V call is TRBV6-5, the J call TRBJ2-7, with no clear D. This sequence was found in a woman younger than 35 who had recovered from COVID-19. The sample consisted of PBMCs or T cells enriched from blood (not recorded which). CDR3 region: CASSYSRIGEQYF. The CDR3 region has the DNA TGTGCCAGCAGTTACTCGAGGATCGGCGAGCAGTACTTC.